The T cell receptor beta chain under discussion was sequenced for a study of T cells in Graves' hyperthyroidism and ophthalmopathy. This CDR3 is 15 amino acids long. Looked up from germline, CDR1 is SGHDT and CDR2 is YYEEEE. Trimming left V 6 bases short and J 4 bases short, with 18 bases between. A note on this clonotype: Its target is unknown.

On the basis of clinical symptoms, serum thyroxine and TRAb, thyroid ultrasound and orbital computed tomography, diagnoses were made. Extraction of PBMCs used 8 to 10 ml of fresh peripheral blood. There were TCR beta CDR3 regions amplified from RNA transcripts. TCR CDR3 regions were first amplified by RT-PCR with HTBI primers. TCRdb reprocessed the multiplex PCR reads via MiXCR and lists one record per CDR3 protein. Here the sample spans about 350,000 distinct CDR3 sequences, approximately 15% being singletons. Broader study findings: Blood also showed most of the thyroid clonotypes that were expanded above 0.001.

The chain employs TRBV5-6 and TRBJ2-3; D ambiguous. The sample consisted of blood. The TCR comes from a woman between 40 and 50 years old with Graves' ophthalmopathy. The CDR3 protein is CASTLRAARADTQYF. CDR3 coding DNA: TGTGCCAGCACCCTGAGAGCTGCGCGTGCAGATACGCAGTATTTT.